Below are 30 T cell receptor beta chains sequenced from a single sample in a study of cytomegalovirus exposure and HLA in healthy donors. Primers included in the PCR were 60 Vbeta and 13 Jbeta primers. Data came from immunoSEQ multiplex PCR; TCRdb stores just in-frame clones and leaves some out. The data show around 92,000 clones, approximately 82% seen once. The material sequenced was PBMCs. The receptors shown here come from a female donor in good health and CMV-seropositive.

The chain combines TRBV11-2 with TRBJ2-2, with D hard to call. Per germline, CDR1 SGHAT and CDR2 FQNNGV. CDR3 length: 14 amino acids. Trimming shortened V by 0 bases and J by 7 bases, and 9 bases separated the two germline ends. CDR3 coding DNA: TGTGCCAGCAGCTTAGATCTAAGAGGCGGGGAGCTGTTTTTT. Its translation is CASSLDLRGGELFF.

The chain is built from TRBV2 and TRBJ1-2; D not certain. The CDR3 is 14 residues long. Trimming removed 10 bases from V and 7 bases from J, with 22 bases in between. Germline CDR1 is SNHLY and CDR2 is FYNNEI. CDR3 sequence (DNA): TGTGCCACAATAGGAGGCCAGGCGAGCCGTGGCTACACCTTC. Its protein is CATIGGQASRGYTF.

The V and J genes are TRBV9 and TRBJ2-1; weak D call: TRBD2 (5 bases). CDR1 and CDR2 (germline): SGDLS, YYNGEE. The CDR3 totals 14 residues. Trimming removed 0 bases at V and 10 bases at J, with 14 bases between. This chain's CDR3 is CASSVEPGSWEQFF. The CDR3 DNA sequence: TGTGCCAGCAGCGTAGAGCCGGGATCATGGGAGCAGTTCTTC.

This clone was seen only once. Written as DNA, the CDR3 is TGTGCCAGCAGTGGACAGGGCCTTGGCAATCAGCCCCAGCATTTT. This gives the protein CASSGQGLGNQPQHF. V gene TRBV2 combines with J gene TRBJ1-5; 7 bases fit TRBD1. CDR1 is SNHLY, CDR2 FYNNEI, per germline. This CDR3 spans 15 amino acids. After removal of 4 bases from V and 2 bases from J, the junction contained 5 bases not matched to a gene. Full variable domain (rest looked up from reference TRBV2 and TRBJ1-5): EPEVTQTPSHQVTQMGQEVILRCVPISNHLYFYWYRQILGQKVEFLVSFYNNEISEKSEIFDDQFSVERPDGSNFTLKIRSTKLEDSAMYFCASSGQGLGNQPQHFGDGTRLSIL.

The chain couples TRBV28 to TRBJ2-5; TRBD1 agrees at 8 bases. The tail of the sequence fits TRBJ2-7 better, so the J call may be wrong. CDR1 MDHEN and CDR2 SYDVKM come from the germline V gene. This CDR3 region has 15 residues. This CDR3 is CASSSDRGIPYEQYF. As DNA, the CDR3 is TGTGCCAGCAGCTCCGACAGGGGAATTCCCTACGAGCAGTACTTC.

A few counts support this clone. The chain is built from TRBV18 and TRBJ1-2; the D is unclear. V was clipped by 3 bases and J by 0 bases, with 14 bases between them. The V gene's germline CDR1 is KGHSH and CDR2 LQKENI. This CDR3 has 16 amino acids. In DNA form, the CDR3 reads TGTGCCAGCTCACCCGACCGAGGCAGAACTAACTATGGCTACACCTTC. It translates to CASSPDRGRTNYGYTF.

The chain combines TRBV4-1 with TRBJ2-3; 7 bases are shared with TRBD2. Germline values: CDR1 MGHRA, CDR2 YSYEKL. The CDR3 has 16 residues. With V trimmed by 2 bases and J by 1 base, 6 bases remained unmatched. In nucleotides, the CDR3 is TGCGCCAGCAGCCAATTGAGTCTAGCGGGCACAGATACGCAGTATTTT. As protein: CASSQLSLAGTDTQYF.

This rearrangement joins TRBV7-9 to TRBJ1-1; D may be TRBD1 (5 bases). Germline-derived CDR1 and CDR2 are SEHNR and FQNEAQ (reference sequence). There are 14 residues in the CDR3. The V gene lost 1 base and the J gene lost 6 bases, with 12 bases spanning the gap. CDR3 region: CASSLVRGWPEAFF. CDR3 nucleotide sequence: TGTGCCAGCAGCTTAGTAAGGGGCTGGCCTGAAGCTTTCTTT.

The chain joins TRBV28 to TRBJ2-1; D is possibly TRBD2 (6 bases). CDR1 and CDR2 (germline): MDHEN, SYDVKM. Trimming left V 4 bases short and J 3 bases short, with 10 bases between. This CDR3 region has 14 residues. Here the CDR3 DNA reads TGTGCCAGCAGTTCGTGGGGGGTCTACAATGAGCAGTTCTTC. It translates to CASSSWGVYNEQFF.

The gene calls are TRBV5-1 and TRBJ2-1; D might be TRBD2 (5 bases). V was clipped by 4 bases and J by 4 bases, with 18 bases between them. In germline, CDR1 is SGHRS, CDR2 YFSETQ. This CDR3 is 16 amino acids long. CDR3 in amino acids: CASSARRDYSYNEQFF. As DNA, the CDR3 is TGCGCCAGCAGCGCAAGACGGGATTACAGTTACAATGAGCAGTTCTTC.

The chain carries TRBV7-2 and TRBJ1-4; D is unclear. This CDR3 region has 11 residues. CDR1 and CDR2 (germline): SGHTA, FQGNSA. Trimming removed 5 bases at V and 7 bases at J, with 5 bases between. CDR3 DNA: TGTGCCAGCAGCCGCGCTGAAAAACTGTTTTTT. Translation: CASSRAEKLFF.

This chain uses TRBV18 with TRBJ2-1; D possibly corresponds to TRBD1 (6 bases). CDR3 size: 15 residues. Germline CDR1 and CDR2: KGHSH and LQKENI. The V end lost 5 bases, the J end lost 2 bases, and 13 bases lay between the germline ends. The CDR3, as DNA: TGTGCCAGCTCATCAACCTACAGGGCCTACAATGAGCAGTTCTTC. This codes for CASSSTYRAYNEQFF.

The J gene is TRBJ2-1, the V gene TRBV28; the D gene is possibly TRBD2 (5 bases). There are 13 residues in the CDR3. The germline V and J ends were trimmed by 8 bases and 1 base, with 9 bases remaining between them. Germline loops: CDR1 MDHEN, CDR2 SYDVKM. The CDR3 coding sequence is TGTGCCAGCCTAGGAGGATCCTACAATGAGCAGTTCTTC. Encoded protein: CASLGGSYNEQFF. Full variable domain (missing parts from reference TRBV28 and TRBJ2-1): DVKVTQSSRYLVKRTGEKVFLECVQDMDHENMFWYRQDPGLGLRLIYFSYDVKMKEKGDIPEGYSVSREKKERFSLILESASTNQTSMYLCASLGGSYNEQFFGPGTRLTVL.

The CDR3 sequence: CASGDRVGLDTIYF. CDR3 sequence (DNA): TGTGCCAGCGGGGACAGGGTCGGCTTGGACACCATATATTTT. This chain links TRBV7-9 with TRBJ1-3; 9 nucleotides match TRBD1. This CDR3 has 14 amino acids. V shed 8 bases, J shed 8 bases, and the junction held 10 bases outside the gene matches. CDR1 and CDR2 from the germline V gene are SEHNR and FQNEAQ (reference sequence).

The chain uses TRBV7-9 and TRBJ2-1; perhaps TRBD2 as D (6 bases). V was clipped by 2 bases and J by 0 bases, with 14 bases between them. The germline gives CDR1 SEHNR, CDR2 FQNEAQ (reference sequence). The CDR3 has 17 residues. The CDR3 loop reads CASSLLSGGVSYNEQFF. The CDR3 DNA sequence: TGTGCCAGCAGCTTACTCTCGGGCGGGGTCTCCTACAATGAGCAGTTCTTC.

The V and J genes are TRBV5-1 and TRBJ2-5; 10 bases match TRBD1. Germline CDR1 SGHRS, CDR2 YFSETQ. J lost 5 bases, V lost 8 bases, and 12 bases had no gene match. The CDR3 has 15 residues. In nucleotides, the CDR3 is TGCGCCAGTTCCCTCCCCGGGACAGGGGAGGAGACCCAGTACTTC. It codes for CASSLPGTGEETQYF.

The chain employs TRBV9 and TRBJ1-1, with TRBD1 as a possible D gene (6 bases). V was cut by 3 bases and J by 0 bases, with 9 bases left in between. This CDR3 region has 14 residues. The germline gives CDR1 SGDLS, CDR2 YYNGEE. In DNA, the CDR3 is TGTGCCAGCAGCGGGGGACAATTGAACACTGAAGCTTTCTTT. This encodes CASSGGQLNTEAFF.

This chain links TRBV7-2 with TRBJ2-5, with TRBD1 matching 8 bases. The DNA end is a closer match to TRBJ2-7, so the J assignment may be wrong. Germline CDR1 and CDR2: SGHTA and FQGNSA. This CDR3 region has 14 residues. CDR3 in amino acids: CASSGDRFSYEQYF. The CDR3 DNA is TGTGCCAGCAGCGGGGACAGGTTCTCCTACGAGCAGTACTTC.

The chain has TRBV2 and TRBJ1-5; TRBD1 matches 8 bases. The V and J ends lost 8 bases and 3 bases, in that order; junction bases with no gene match: 6. This CDR3 comprises 14 residues. Germline CDR1 SNHLY, CDR2 FYNNEI. CDR3 sequence reads: CASGKQGDNQPQHF. CDR3 DNA: TGTGCCAGCGGGAAACAGGGGGACAATCAGCCCCAGCATTTT.

The V gene is TRBV7-6, the J gene TRBJ2-7, with 7 bases lining up with TRBD2. CDR1 is SGHVS, CDR2 FNYEAQ, per germline. The CDR3 has 17 residues. The V gene end was trimmed by 2 bases and the J gene end by 5 bases; junction bases not matched to a gene: 15. The CDR3 region is CASSLLYRGRESNEQYF. The CDR3 DNA reads as TGTGCCAGCAGCTTATTGTATCGTGGGCGGGAGTCCAACGAGCAGTACTTC.

This rearrangement joins TRBV23-1 to TRBJ2-2; D may be TRBD1 (6 bases). TRBV23-1 is known as an ORF, though its function is uncertain. Trimming took 0 bases from V and 6 from J, leaving 14 bases between them. The CDR3 has 16 amino acids. The CDR3 bases are TGCGCCAGCAGTCAATCCCAGGGGCCACCCCCCGGGGAGCTGTTTTTT. Its translation is CASSQSQGPPPGELFF.

The J gene is TRBJ2-2, the V gene TRBV7-6, with 10 bases fitting TRBD2. V shed 1 base, J shed 7 bases, and the junction held 15 bases outside the gene matches. The germline V gene has CDR1 SGHVS and CDR2 FNYEAQ. This CDR3 spans 19 amino acids. The CDR3 is CASSLEAFRLAGEGGELFF. DNA for the CDR3: TGTGCCAGCAGCTTAGAAGCGTTTCGGCTAGCGGGAGAAGGCGGGGAGCTGTTTTTT.

CDR3 nucleotides: TGCAGCGTTCTAATCGGGATTGAAGCTTTCTTT. Amino acid sequence: CSVLIGIEAFF. This rearrangement joins TRBV29-1 to TRBJ1-1; D is ambiguous. Trimming removed 5 bases from V and 7 bases from J, with 11 bases in between. Per the germline V gene, CDR1 is SQVTM and CDR2 is ANQGSEA. The CDR3 spans 11 residues.

This clone is a singleton in its sample. In DNA form, the CDR3 reads TGTGCCTGGAGTGTATGGGAGACTGAAGCTTTCTTT. Protein product: CAWSVWETEAFF. The rearrangement links TRBV30 to TRBJ1-1; D is unresolved. The CDR3 covers 12 residues. Germline V gene data show CDR1 as GTSNPN and CDR2 as SVGIG (reference sequence). Deletions cut 0 bases from V and 5 bases from J, with 7 bases between.

This clone was counted between two and nine times. The J gene is TRBJ1-1, the V gene TRBV21-1; the table's TRBD1 call for D was not verified on the DNA. TRBV21-1 has pseudogene status. This CDR3 is 15 amino acids long. This chain's CDR3 is CASSKVRGGLTEAFF. The DNA for the CDR3 is TGTGCCAGCAGCAAAGTCAGAGGGGGCCTCACTGAAGCTTTCTTT.

The chain employs TRBV9 and TRBJ1-5, with D unresolved. The CDR3 runs to 14 residues. Trimming took 0 bases from V and 4 from J, leaving 8 bases between them. Germline V CDR1 and CDR2: SGDLS, YYNGEE. The chain's CDR3 is CASSVGGVNQPQHF. The DNA of the CDR3 is TGTGCCAGCAGCGTAGGGGGAGTAAATCAGCCCCAGCATTTT. The full variable domain, with the rest looked up from reference TRBV9 and TRBJ1-5, is DSGVTQTPKHLITATGQRVTLRCSPRSGDLSVYWYQQSLDQGLQFLIQYYNGEERAKGNILERFSAQQFPDLHSELNLSSLELGDSALYFCASSVGGVNQPQHFGDGTRLSIL.

This sequence joins TRBV11-1 and TRBJ2-3; possible D gene TRBD2, 7 bases. Germline assignment: CDR1 SGHAT and CDR2 FQDESV (reference sequence). This CDR3 has 15 residues. V lost 5 bases and J 4 bases, leaving 16 bases between the germline ends. The CDR3 reads CASSLGGESADTQYF. The DNA of the CDR3 is TGTGCCAGCAGCCTAGGGGGGGAATCGGCAGATACGCAGTATTTT. Filled out from reference TRBV11-1 and TRBJ2-3, the complete variable domain reads EAEVAQSPRYKITEKSQAVAFWCDPISGHATLYWYRQILGQGPELLVQFQDESVVDDSQLPKDRFSAERLKGVDSTLKIQPAELGDSAMYLCASSLGGESADTQYFGPGTRLTVL.

The chain recombines TRBV6-6 with TRBJ2-1, with 7 bases that match TRBD2. V shed 2 bases, J shed 7 bases, and the junction held 8 bases outside the gene matches. CDR3 length: 15 residues. CDR1 and CDR2 (germline): MNHNY, SVGAGI (reference sequence). The CDR3 loop reads CASSYPGEGGNEQFF. The DNA of the CDR3 is TGTGCCAGCAGTTACCCGGGGGAGGGCGGGAATGAGCAGTTCTTC.

This clone was seen a few times. This rearrangement joins TRBV5-6 to TRBJ1-2; TRBD1 is a possible D gene (6 bases). Germline V gives CDR1 SGHDT, CDR2 YYEEEE. With 4 bases removed from V and 4 bases from J, the gap between germline ends came to 20 bases. The CDR3 contains 16 residues. The CDR3 sequence: CASSLQQGTIGYGYTF. The DNA of the CDR3 is TGTGCCAGCAGCCTCCAACAGGGAACGATAGGCTATGGCTACACCTTC. The full variable domain, its missing parts supplied by reference TRBV5-6 and TRBJ1-2, is DAGVTQSPTHLIKTRGQQVTLRCSPKSGHDTVSWYQQALGQGPQFIFQYYEEEERQRGNFPDRFSGHQFPNYSSELNVNALLLGDSALYLCASSLQQGTIGYGYTFGSGTRLTVV.

This clone was found once. The V gene is TRBV6-6, the J gene TRBJ1-5; 10 nucleotides agree with TRBD1. This CDR3 is built from 14 residues. CDR1 and CDR2 (germline): MNHNY, SVGAGI (reference sequence). Trimming at V came to 4 bases and at J to 6 bases, leaving 3 bases not matched to a gene. As DNA, the CDR3 is TGTGCCAGCAGTTCGGGACAGGGGAGTCAGCCCCAGCATTTT. This codes for CASSSGQGSQPQHF.